This T cell receptor (beta chain) was found in a study of blood T cells in healthy people across ages. Study-wide results and limits: Getting older went along with TCR beta diversity per million T cells dropping roughly linearly.

A second PCR of 7 to 11 cycles used a sample-barcoded 5' primer and a J-beta primer mix. A single record per CDR3 protein comes from TCRdb applying MiXCR to the 5' RACE reads. This table has about 650,000 distinct CDR3 sequences, roughly 32% appearing once. This clonotype was detected ten times or more. Its antigen is still unknown. What was sequenced was blood. This receptor was obtained from a woman of 80 years or more in good health.

The DNA for the CDR3 is TGTGCCAGCACCCCGACAGGGAGACCCGATGGCTACACCTTC. It codes for CASTPTGRPDGYTF. The V call is TRBV12-3 or TRBV12-4, the J call TRBJ1-2; 7 nucleotides line up with TRBD1. The V segment lost 7 bases and the J segment 6 bases; nucleotides outside the gene matches: 11. The CDR3 is 14 amino acids.